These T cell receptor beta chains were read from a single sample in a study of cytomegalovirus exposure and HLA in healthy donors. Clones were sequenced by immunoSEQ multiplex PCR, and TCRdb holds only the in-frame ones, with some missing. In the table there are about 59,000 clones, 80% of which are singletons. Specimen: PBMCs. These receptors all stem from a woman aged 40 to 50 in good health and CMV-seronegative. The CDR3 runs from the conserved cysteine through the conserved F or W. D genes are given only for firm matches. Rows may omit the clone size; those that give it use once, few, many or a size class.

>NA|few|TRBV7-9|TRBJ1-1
CASALETEAFF
TGTGCCAGCGCACTTGAAACCGAAGCTTTCTTT
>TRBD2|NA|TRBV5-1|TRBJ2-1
CASSLAPSGRSSYNEQFF
TGCGCCAGCAGCTTGGCCCCCAGCGGGAGATCCTCCTACAATGAGCAGTTCTTC
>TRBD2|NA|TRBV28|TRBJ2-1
CASSYGTLPTSGRGRNEQFF
TGTGCCAGCAGTTACGGAACTCTACCGACTAGCGGGAGAGGTCGCAATGAGCAGTTCTTC
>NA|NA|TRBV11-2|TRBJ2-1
CASSSSGNEQFF
TGTGCCAGCAGCTCCTCAGGGAATGAGCAGTTCTTC
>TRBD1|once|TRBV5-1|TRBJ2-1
CASSRQGDSYNEQFF
TGCGCCAGCAGCCGTCAGGGGGACTCCTACAATGAGCAGTTCTTC
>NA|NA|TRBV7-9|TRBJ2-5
CASSKSSGLQETQYF
TGTGCCAGCAGCAAATCGTCGGGACTTCAAGAGACCCAGTACTTC
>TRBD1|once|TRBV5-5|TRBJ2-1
CASSQRQGYNEQFF
TGTGCCAGCAGCCAGAGACAGGGGTACAATGAGCAGTTCTTC
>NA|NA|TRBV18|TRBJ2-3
CASSPATTDTQYF
TGTGCCAGCTCACCAGCAACAACAGATACGCAGTATTTT
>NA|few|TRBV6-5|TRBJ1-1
CASSSLGRAEAFF
TGTGCCAGCAGTTCGTTGGGGAGAGCTGAAGCTTTCTTT
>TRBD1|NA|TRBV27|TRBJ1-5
CASSVDRGTMTQHF
TGTGCCAGCAGTGTGGACAGGGGAACAATGACCCAGCATTTT
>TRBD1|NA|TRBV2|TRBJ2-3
CASKDRGQNTQYF
TGTGCCAGCAAGGACAGGGGGCAGAATACGCAGTATTTT
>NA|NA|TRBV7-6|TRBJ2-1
CASSLGEDHNEQFF
TGTGCCAGCAGCTTAGGGGAGGACCACAATGAGCAGTTCTTC
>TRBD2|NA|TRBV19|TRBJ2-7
CASSTANLAGGPYEQYF
TGTGCCAGTAGTACCGCAAACCTAGCGGGAGGGCCCTACGAGCAGTACTTC
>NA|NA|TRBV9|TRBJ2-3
CASSVWGSSTDTQYF
TGTGCCAGCAGCGTATGGGGCAGCAGCACAGATACGCAGTATTTT
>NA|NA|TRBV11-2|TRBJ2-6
CASSLSPSGANVLTF
TGTGCCAGCAGCTTATCCCCGTCTGGGGCCAACGTCCTGACTTTC
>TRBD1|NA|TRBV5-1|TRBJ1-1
CASSLSTGPNTEAFF
TGCGCCAGCAGCTTGTCGACAGGGCCGAACACTGAAGCTTTCTTT
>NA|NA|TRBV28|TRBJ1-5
CASALLRRATWGNQPQHF
TGTGCCAGCGCCCTCCTCCGCAGGGCTACATGGGGCAATCAGCCCCAGCATTTT
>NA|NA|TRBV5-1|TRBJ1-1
CASSLGTLNTEAFF
TGCGCCAGCAGCTTGGGGACATTGAACACTGAAGCTTTCTTT
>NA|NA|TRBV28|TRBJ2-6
CASSPQAAGANVLTF
TGTGCCAGCAGTCCACAGGCGGCTGGGGCCAACGTCCTGACTTTC
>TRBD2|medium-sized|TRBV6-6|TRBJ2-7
CASSAGATSRAYEQYF
TGTGCCAGCAGTGCCGGAGCGACTAGCCGGGCCTACGAGCAGTACTTC
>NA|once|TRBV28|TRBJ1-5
CASTWGGQPQHF
TGTGCCAGCACTTGGGGAGGTCAGCCCCAGCATTTT
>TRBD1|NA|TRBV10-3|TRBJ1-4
CAIKDRGTNEKLFF
TGTGCCATCAAAGACAGGGGGACTAATGAAAAACTGTTTTTT
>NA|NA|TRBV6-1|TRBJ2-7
CASSGRPNEQYF
TGTGCCAGCAGTGGCCGTCCTAACGAGCAGTACTTC
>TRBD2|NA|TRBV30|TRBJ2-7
CAWSGLAGGGSYEQYF
TGTGCCTGGTCGGGGCTAGCGGGAGGGGGCTCCTACGAGCAGTACTTC
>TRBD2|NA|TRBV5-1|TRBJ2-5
CASSPGLAGGPQETQYF
TGCGCCAGCAGCCCCGGACTAGCGGGAGGGCCCCAAGAGACCCAGTACTTC
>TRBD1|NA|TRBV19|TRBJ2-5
CASSIMDREETQYF
TGTGCCAGTAGTATAATGGACAGGGAAGAGACCCAGTACTTC
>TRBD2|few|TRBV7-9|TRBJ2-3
CASSTGLAGGPADTQYF
TGTGCCAGCAGCACAGGACTAGCGGGAGGGCCGGCAGATACGCAGTATTTT
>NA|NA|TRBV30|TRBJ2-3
CAWSVALSRLVTDTQYF
TGTGCCTGGAGTGTAGCCCTCTCCCGACTAGTGACAGATACGCAGTATTTT
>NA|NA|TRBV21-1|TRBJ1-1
CASQGCDTEAFF
TGTGCCAGCCAGGGGTGCGACACTGAAGCTTTCTTT
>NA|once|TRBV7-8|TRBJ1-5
CASSPPARYPRWNQPQHF
TGTGCCAGCAGTCCCCCGGCGAGGTACCCTCGCTGGAATCAGCCCCAGCATTTT
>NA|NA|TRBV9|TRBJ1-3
CASSTQTGSGNTIYF
TGTGCCAGCAGCACACAGACAGGTTCTGGAAACACCATATATTTT
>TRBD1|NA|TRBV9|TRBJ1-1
CASSVEGGALGAFF
TGTGCCAGCAGCGTAGAAGGGGGCGCGTTGGGTGCTTTCTTT
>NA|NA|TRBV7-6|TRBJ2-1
CASSLARAGSYNEQFF
TGTGCCAGCAGCTTAGCCCGTGCCGGCTCCTACAATGAGCAGTTCTTC
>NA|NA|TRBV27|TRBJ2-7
CASSLSYGSGEQYF
TGTGCCAGCAGTTTATCGTACGGGAGTGGCGAGCAGTACTTC
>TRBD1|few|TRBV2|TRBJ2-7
CASSTGQGFEQYF
TGTGCCAGCAGCACTGGACAGGGCTTTGAGCAGTACTTC
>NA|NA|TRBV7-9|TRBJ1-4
CASSFREKLFF
TGTGCCAGCAGCTTCCGGGAAAAACTGTTTTTT
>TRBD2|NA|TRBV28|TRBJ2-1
CASSSSSAGYYNEQFF
TGTGCCAGCAGTTCATCCTCAGCGGGGTACTACAATGAGCAGTTCTTC
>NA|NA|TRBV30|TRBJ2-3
CAWSLGRGTDTQYF
TGTGCCTGGAGTCTGGGAAGGGGGACAGATACGCAGTATTTT
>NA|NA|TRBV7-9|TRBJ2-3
CASSPGRGSTDTQYF
TGTGCCAGCAGCCCAGGACGGGGGAGCACAGATACGCAGTATTTT
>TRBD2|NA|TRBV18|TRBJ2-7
CASSPPASGRIEQYF
TGTGCCAGCTCACCACCGGCTAGCGGGAGAATCGAGCAGTACTTC
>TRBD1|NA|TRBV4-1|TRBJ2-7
CASSQDRVFHEQYF
TGCGCCAGCAGCCAGGACAGGGTTTTCCACGAGCAGTACTTC
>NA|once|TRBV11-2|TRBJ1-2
CASSIRVTYGYTF
TGTGCCAGCAGCATCAGGGTTACCTATGGCTACACCTTC
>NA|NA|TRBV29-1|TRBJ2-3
CSVDWLAQDTQYF
TGCAGCGTTGATTGGTTAGCACAAGATACGCAGTATTTT
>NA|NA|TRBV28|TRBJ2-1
CASTQRAPNEQFF
TGTGCCAGCACCCAGAGGGCGCCCAATGAGCAGTTCTTC
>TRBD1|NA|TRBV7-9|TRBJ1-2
CSSSSGTGGYTF
TGTTCCAGCAGCTCCGGGACAGGAGGCTACACCTTC
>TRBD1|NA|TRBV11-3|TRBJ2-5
CASSQRTGSETQYF
TGTGCCAGCAGCCAACGGACAGGCTCTGAGACCCAGTACTTC
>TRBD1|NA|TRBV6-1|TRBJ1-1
CASGTGGTEAFF
TGTGCCAGCGGGACAGGGGGCACTGAAGCTTTCTTT
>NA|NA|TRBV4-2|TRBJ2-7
CASSQAGESSYEQYF
TGTGCCAGCAGCCAAGCCGGGGAGAGTTCCTACGAGCAGTACTTC